Listed here is a single T cell receptor beta chain. The antigen is undetermined. Germline CDR1 and CDR2: MDHEN and SYDVKM. This CDR3 is 12 amino acids long. The germline V and J ends were trimmed by 8 bases and 2 bases, with 8 bases remaining between them. The survey-level immunoSEQ assay was used. Authors' analysis steps: Productive clonotypes were detectable down to 2.59 x 10-5 frequency. Produced via immunoSEQ multiplex PCR; TCRdb's table is partial and in-frame only. V and J calls plus clone size are reproduced from that table; the DNA served to infer D and trimming. This sample has some 40,000 clones, with 80% to 90% found just once. The sample is drawn from a study of STAT5B mutations in CD4+ large granular lymphocyte leukemia. The study, taken as a whole, reports: Patient CD4-sorted repertoires looked more clonal than healthy CD4+ repertoires, even without putative leukemic clones.

Sequencing was carried out using CD4+ T cells from blood buffy coats. The receptor comes from a human donor in good health. The chain employs TRBV28 and TRBJ2-3; a weak D match, TRBD2 (5 bases). Here the CDR3 DNA reads TGTGCCAGCTGGACTTACACAGATACGCAGTATTTT. This translates into CASWTYTDTQYF.